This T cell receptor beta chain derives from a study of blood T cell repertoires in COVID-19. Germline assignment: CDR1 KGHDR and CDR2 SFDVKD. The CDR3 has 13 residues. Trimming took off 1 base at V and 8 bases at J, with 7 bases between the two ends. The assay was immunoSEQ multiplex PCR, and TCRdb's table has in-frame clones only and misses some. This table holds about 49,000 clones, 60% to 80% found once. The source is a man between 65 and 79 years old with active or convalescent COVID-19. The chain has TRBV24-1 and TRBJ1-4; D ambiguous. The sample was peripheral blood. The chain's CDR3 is CATSDFAGEKLFF. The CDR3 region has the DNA TGTGCCACCAGTGATTTTGCGGGAGAAAAACTGTTTTTT.